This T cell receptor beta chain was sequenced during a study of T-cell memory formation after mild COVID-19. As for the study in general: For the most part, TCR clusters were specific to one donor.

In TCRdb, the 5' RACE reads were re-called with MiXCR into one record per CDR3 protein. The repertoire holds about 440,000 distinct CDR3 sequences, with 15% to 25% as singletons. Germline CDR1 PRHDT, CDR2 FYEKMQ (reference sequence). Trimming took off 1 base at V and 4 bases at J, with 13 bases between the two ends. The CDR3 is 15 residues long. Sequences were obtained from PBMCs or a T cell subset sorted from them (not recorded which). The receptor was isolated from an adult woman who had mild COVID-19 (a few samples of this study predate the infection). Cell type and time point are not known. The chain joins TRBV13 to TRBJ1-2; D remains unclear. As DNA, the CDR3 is TGTGCCAGCAGCTTAGTGGAGCTTGGAATCTATGGCTACACCTTC. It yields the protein CASSLVELGIYGYTF.